Listed here are 28 T cell receptor beta chains from one sample, sequenced in a study of regulatory T cells in long-lasting Graves disease. HTBI primers from iRepertoire and Arm-PCR of CDR3 regions yielded the TCR beta libraries. Via MiXCR, TCRdb re-called the multiplex PCR reads, giving one row per CDR3 protein. The data contain 550,000 or so distinct CDR3 sequences, 12% of them singletons. Documented time point: newly diagnosed GD, antithyroid drugs for less than 3 months. From RNA extracted from PBMCs, the TCR library was made. A further study also used this sample, focusing on T cells in Graves' hyperthyroidism and ophthalmopathy.

Sample: peripheral blood mononuclear cells (PBMCs), taken at new diagnosis, from a patient treated with antithyroid drugs. These receptors came from a woman aged 30 to 39 with Graves disease.

The sample holds many counts of this clonotype. The V call is TRBV11-2, the J call TRBJ1-3; the D gene is possibly TRBD1 (5 bases). Germline CDR1 reads SGHAT; CDR2 reads FQNNGV. V was cut by 5 bases and J by 3 bases, with 20 bases left in between. The CDR3 covers 17 residues. CDR3 DNA: TGTGCCAGCAGCCGAATACGTAGCCAGGGCGGTGGAAACACCATATATTTT. It is translated as CASSRIRSQGGGNTIYF.

This clonotype was found many times. The genes are TRBV6-2 or TRBV6-3 and TRBJ2-7, with 7 nucleotides matching TRBD2. V was pared by 5 bases and J by 0 bases, with 10 bases of the junction left unmatched. This CDR3 is 16 amino acids long. The germline V gene has CDR1 MNHEY and CDR2 SVGEGT. The CDR3 DNA follows: TGTGCCAGCAGTGACGTCCTCGGGAGGTTCTCCTACGAGCAGTACTTC. Translation: CASSDVLGRFSYEQYF.

The table lists this clonotype with a count of one. This may come from a read error, since a much larger clone is one base off. This rearrangement joins TRBV6-2 or TRBV6-3 to TRBJ1-2; D gene ambiguous. In germline, CDR1 is MNHEY, CDR2 SVGEGT. Trimming stripped 6 bases from V and 4 bases from J, with 6 bases between. This CDR3 region has 11 residues. DNA for the CDR3: TGTGCCAGCAGGAAAATCTATGGCTACACCTTC. It specifies CASRKIYGYTF.

This clonotype was seen ten or more times. The J gene is TRBJ1-5, the V gene TRBV28; D perhaps matches TRBD1 (6 bases). V was clipped by 8 bases and J by 2 bases, with 13 bases between them. Germline V lookup: CDR1 MDHEN, CDR2 SYDVKM. The CDR3 is 14 residues long. The CDR3 nucleotides read TGTGCCAGCCTCAGGGGTTTTGGCAATCAGCCCCAGCATTTT. This sequence encodes CASLRGFGNQPQHF.

In its sample, this clonotype was seen many times. The chain employs TRBV6-1 and TRBJ2-1; 10 bases align to TRBD2. CDR1 MNHNS and CDR2 SASEGT come from the germline V gene. This CDR3 region has 15 residues. V lost 6 bases to trimming and J lost 6 bases; unmatched junction nucleotides: 8. CDR3 sequence: CASRLGLAGVNEQFF. The CDR3 nucleotides are TGTGCCAGCAGACTGGGGCTAGCGGGAGTCAATGAGCAGTTCTTC.

CDR3 DNA sequence: TGTGCCACCAGCAGAGTCTTCATTGGGCAGCCCCAGCATTTT. As protein: CATSRVFIGQPQHF. The chain recombines TRBV15 with TRBJ1-5; D remains ambiguous. V was cut by 1 base and J by 7 bases, with 11 bases left in between. The CDR3 consists of 14 residues. The germline CDR1 and CDR2 sequences are LNHNV and YYDKDF (reference sequence).

At least ten counts were recorded for this clonotype. This chain links TRBV6-2 or TRBV6-3 with TRBJ1-3; perhaps TRBD1 as D (6 bases). CDR1 and CDR2 from the germline V gene are MNHEY and SVGEGT. V lost 5 bases and J 0 bases, leaving 14 bases between the germline ends. This CDR3 is 16 amino acids long. The CDR3: CASSPQGYISGNTIYF. DNA for the CDR3: TGTGCCAGCAGTCCTCAGGGGTACATCTCTGGAAACACCATATATTTT.

This clonotype was observed at least ten times. The chain combines TRBV7-9 with TRBJ1-1; maybe TRBD1 (6 bases). V was pared by 5 bases and J by 11 bases, with 18 bases between. The CDR3 sequence is 13 residues long. Germline V gene sequence: CDR1 SEHNR, CDR2 FQNEAQ (reference sequence). The CDR3 region is CASSHNLQRGAFF. In nucleotides, the CDR3 is TGTGCCAGCAGCCACAACCTACAAAGGGGGGCTTTCTTT.

This clonotype was detected ten times or more. The rearrangement joins TRBV28 to TRBJ2-1; D is unclear. With 2 bases removed from V and 8 bases from J, the gap between germline ends came to 10 bases. CDR1 is MDHEN, CDR2 SYDVKM, per germline. The CDR3 runs to 13 residues. The CDR3 region has the DNA TGTGCCAGCAGTTTAAGGCCAGGCGATGAGCAGTTCTTC. It yields the protein CASSLRPGDEQFF.

This clonotype came up many times. The chain joins TRBV6-2 or TRBV6-3 to TRBJ2-1; D not certain. The CDR3 consists of 13 residues. V lost 4 bases to trimming and J lost 8 bases, with 12 bases between them. The germline CDR1 and CDR2 sequences are MNHEY and SVGEGT. The CDR3 DNA reads as TGTGCCAGCAGTTCCGTGGCGGCCCATGAGCAGTTCTTC. Its protein is CASSSVAAHEQFF.

This clonotype was recorded at least ten times. The chain employs TRBV7-8 and TRBJ1-1, with 8 positions matching TRBD1. Germline V gene lookup returns CDR1 SGHVS and CDR2 FQNEAQ. J gave up 4 bases and V 1 base, and 8 bases lay outside the gene matches. This CDR3 comprises 16 residues. The CDR3 nucleotides are TGTGCCAGCAGCTTAGTTCGCAGGGGGCGCCGCACTGAAGCTTTCTTT. Protein: CASSLVRRGRRTEAFF.

This clonotype appeared many times. The chain employs TRBV28 and TRBJ1-5; TRBD1 aligns across 7 bases. The CDR3 spans 14 residues. The V segment lost 10 bases and the J segment 1 base; nucleotides outside the gene matches: 7. Germline V gene sequence: CDR1 MDHEN, CDR2 SYDVKM. This CDR3 is CATLGQLSNQPQHF. The CDR3 DNA reads as TGTGCCACCCTGGGACAGCTAAGCAATCAGCCCCAGCATTTT.

This clonotype was detected ten times or more. The rearrangement links TRBV9 to TRBJ1-2, with D possibly TRBD1 on 6 matching bases. The V gene's germline CDR1 is SGDLS and CDR2 YYNGEE. The CDR3 sequence is 14 residues long. Trimming cost V 4 bases and J 2 bases, with 12 bases left between them. The CDR3 here is CASSPTTGNYGYTF. CDR3 coding DNA: TGTGCCAGCAGCCCCACAACAGGGAACTATGGCTACACCTTC.

The chain links TRBV9 to TRBJ2-3; 9 nucleotides match TRBD2. The CDR3 runs 18 residues. Germline V gene data show CDR1 as SGDLS and CDR2 as YYNGEE. The V segment lost 5 bases and the J segment 1 base; nucleotides outside the gene matches: 14. CDR3 nucleotides: TGTGCCAGCAGTTTAGATTGGTATAGCGGGAGTGGCACAGATACGCAGTATTTT. It translates to CASSLDWYSGSGTDTQYF.

V gene TRBV7-9 combines with J gene TRBJ2-2; D assignment may be TRBD1 or TRBD2 (5 bases each). CDR1 and CDR2 from the germline V gene are SEHNR and FQNEAQ (reference sequence). The V end lost 2 bases, the J end lost 0 bases, and 10 bases lay between the germline ends. The CDR3 runs to 16 residues. CDR3 DNA: TGTGCCAGCAGCTTAAGACTGGGACCGAACACCGGGGAGCTGTTTTTT. As protein: CASSLRLGPNTGELFF.

This clonotype was detected ten times or more. The genes are TRBV29-1 and TRBJ1-1, with a weak D call TRBD1 (5 bases). Germline-derived CDR1 and CDR2 are SQVTM and ANQGSEA. This CDR3 is built from 14 residues. The V end lost 4 bases, the J end lost 3 bases, and 15 bases lay between the germline ends. The CDR3 loop is CSVGGRVGHTEAFF. DNA for the CDR3: TGCAGCGTTGGGGGACGTGTTGGTCACACTGAAGCTTTCTTT.

At least ten counts were recorded for this clonotype. V is TRBV11-1 and J is TRBJ1-6; unclear D gene. With 2 bases removed from V and 5 bases from J, the gap between germline ends came to 10 bases. CDR3 length: 15 amino acids. The germline CDR1 and CDR2 sequences are SGHAT and FQDESV (reference sequence). CDR3 amino acids: CASSLRRIHNSPLHF. CDR3 sequence (DNA): TGTGCCAGCAGCTTAAGGCGGATACATAATTCACCCCTCCACTTT.

Ten or more counts support this clonotype. This chain joins TRBV6-5 and TRBJ1-1; 10 positions match TRBD1. Germline values: CDR1 MNHEY, CDR2 SVGAGI. The V segment lost 1 base and the J segment 4 bases; nucleotides outside the gene matches: 3. The CDR3 sequence is 15 residues long. This chain's CDR3 is CASSYWTGGGTEAFF. The CDR3 nucleotides read TGTGCCAGCAGTTACTGGACAGGGGGTGGCACTGAAGCTTTCTTT.

This clonotype showed up many times. The V gene is TRBV2, the J gene TRBJ2-5; no clear D. Gene TRBJ2-1 matches the end of the DNA better, so the J call may be wrong. The CDR3 is made up of 13 amino acids. Germline V gene sequence: CDR1 SNHLY, CDR2 FYNNEI. The CDR3 protein is CASSAAFSNEQFF. The CDR3 DNA reads TGTGCCAGCAGCGCCGCATTCTCCAATGAGCAGTTCTTC.

This clonotype was observed at least ten times. The chain couples TRBV30 to TRBJ2-7; D is unclear. The CDR3 covers 13 residues. The germline V and J ends were trimmed by 1 base and 6 bases, with 13 bases remaining between them. CDR1 is GTSNPN, CDR2 SVGIG, per germline (reference sequence). CDR3 loop: CAWSGVLFSEQYF. Here the CDR3 DNA reads TGTGCCTGGAGTGGGGTCCTCTTCTCCGAGCAGTACTTC.

This clonotype showed up just once. An end of the junction differs from the germline gene, which may be a read error. The V and J genes are TRBV6-2 or TRBV6-3 and TRBJ2-3, with TRBD2 as a possible D gene (6 bases). Germline V gene sequence: CDR1 MNHEY, CDR2 SVGEGT. CDR3 length: 13 residues. The CDR3 here is CASGAGYTDAQYF. CDR3 bases: TGTGCCAGCGGGGCGGGATACACAGATGCGCAGTATTTT.

The chain employs TRBV6-1 and TRBJ2-1, with D uncertain. Germline V gene lookup returns CDR1 MNHNS and CDR2 SASEGT. The CDR3 has 15 amino acids. With 0 bases removed from V and 0 bases from J, the gap between germline ends came to 6 bases. For the CDR3, the DNA is TGTGCCAGCAGTGAAGCCCCGGGCTCCTACAATGAGCAGTTCTTC. It is translated as CASSEAPGSYNEQFF.

This chain uses TRBV27 with TRBJ2-1; 15 bases agree with TRBD2. From germline, CDR1 is MNHEY and CDR2 SMNVEV (reference sequence). The V segment lost 5 bases and the J segment 11 bases; nucleotides outside the gene matches: 13. CDR3 length: 17 amino acids. CDR3 sequence reads: CASSVHGQGLAGGKQFF. CDR3 in DNA: TGTGCCAGCAGTGTACACGGACAGGGACTAGCGGGAGGAAAGCAGTTCTTC.

This clonotype occurred many times. The chain has TRBV7-8 and TRBJ2-5; D not resolved. From germline, CDR1 is SGHVS and CDR2 FQNEAQ. Between the trimmed V and J ends, which lost 1 base and 0 bases, there was a span of 6 bases. The CDR3 length is 14 residues. In DNA, the CDR3 is TGTGCCAGCAGCTTAGATCCAGACCAAGAGACCCAGTACTTC. Translation: CASSLDPDQETQYF.

The table lists this clonotype with many counts. This rearrangement joins TRBV6-2 or TRBV6-3 to TRBJ2-1; TRBD2 matches 7 bases. The CDR3 is 15 amino acids. Trimming at V came to 8 bases and at J to 6 bases, leaving 13 bases not matched to a gene. Per germline, CDR1 MNHEY and CDR2 SVGEGT. The CDR3 region has the DNA TGTGCCAGCGCCTCCCTAGCGGTAGAGGGCAATGAGCAGTTCTTC. Its translation is CASASLAVEGNEQFF.

V is TRBV19 and J is TRBJ1-5, with a possible D match to TRBD1 (6 bases). Trimming took 5 bases from V and 6 from J, leaving 17 bases between them. The CDR3 consists of 15 residues. Germline loops: CDR1 LNHDA, CDR2 SQIVND (reference sequence). This chain's CDR3 is CASSSQGQYLQPQHF. CDR3 nucleotides: TGTGCCAGTAGTTCCCAAGGACAGTACCTTCAGCCCCAGCATTTT.

Many counts were recorded for this clonotype. The CDR3 DNA follows: TGCGCCAGCAGACCCGATACTAGCGGGGGGAACACCGGGGAGCTGTTTTTT. It codes for CASRPDTSGGNTGELFF. This chain uses TRBV5-1 with TRBJ2-2, with 11 nucleotides matching TRBD2. With 5 bases clipped from V and 1 base from J, the junction kept 7 bases outside the gene matches. CDR3 size: 17 residues. Germline CDR1 and CDR2: SGHRS and YFSETQ.

This clonotype came up many times. The gene calls are TRBV28 and TRBJ2-7, with 7 bases matching TRBD1. The CDR3 loop spans 13 amino acids. The J segment lost 4 bases and the V segment lost 6 bases, leaving 6 bases of the junction unmatched. Per germline, CDR1 MDHEN and CDR2 SYDVKM. Written as DNA, the CDR3 is TGTGCCAGCAGCCCGGGACAGATATACGAGCAGTACTTC. Protein product: CASSPGQIYEQYF.